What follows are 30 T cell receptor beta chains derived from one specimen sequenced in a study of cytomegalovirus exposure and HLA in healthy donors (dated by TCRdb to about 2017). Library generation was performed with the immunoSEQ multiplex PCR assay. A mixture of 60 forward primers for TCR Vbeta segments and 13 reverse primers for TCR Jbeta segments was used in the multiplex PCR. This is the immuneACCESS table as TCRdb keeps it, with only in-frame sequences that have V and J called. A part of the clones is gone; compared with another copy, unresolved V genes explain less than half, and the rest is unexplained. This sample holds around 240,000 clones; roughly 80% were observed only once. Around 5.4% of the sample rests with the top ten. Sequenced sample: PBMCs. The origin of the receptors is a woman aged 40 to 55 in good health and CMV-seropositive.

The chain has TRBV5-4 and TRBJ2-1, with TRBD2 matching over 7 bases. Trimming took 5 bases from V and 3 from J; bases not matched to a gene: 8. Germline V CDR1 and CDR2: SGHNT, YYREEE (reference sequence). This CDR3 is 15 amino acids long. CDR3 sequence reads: CASSLGGGVYNEQFF. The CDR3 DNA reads TGTGCCAGCAGTCTTGGGGGGGGAGTCTACAATGAGCAGTTCTTC.

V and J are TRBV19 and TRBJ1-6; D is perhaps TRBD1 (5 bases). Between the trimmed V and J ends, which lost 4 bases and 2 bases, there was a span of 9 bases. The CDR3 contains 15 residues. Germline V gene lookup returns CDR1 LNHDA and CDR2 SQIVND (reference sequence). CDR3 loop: CASSTRGTYNSPLHF. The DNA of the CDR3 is TGTGCCAGTAGTACTCGGGGGACCTATAATTCACCCCTCCACTTT.

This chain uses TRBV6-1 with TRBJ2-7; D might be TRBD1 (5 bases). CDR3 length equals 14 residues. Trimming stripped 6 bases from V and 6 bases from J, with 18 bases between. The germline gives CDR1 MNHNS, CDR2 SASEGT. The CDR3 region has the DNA TGTGCCAGCAGCGCCCAGCCTTTCCAGGGCGAGCAGTACTTC. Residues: CASSAQPFQGEQYF.

CDR3 nucleotides: TGCGCCAGCAGTCTGGCAGGGATAATTAGAAACACCATATATTTT. Encoded protein: CASSLAGIIRNTIYF. This sequence joins TRBV5-1 and TRBJ1-3; D is possibly TRBD1 (5 bases). The V end lost 5 bases, the J end lost 5 bases, and 17 bases lay between the germline ends. Germline CDR1 and CDR2: SGHRS and YFSETQ. The CDR3 runs to 15 residues.

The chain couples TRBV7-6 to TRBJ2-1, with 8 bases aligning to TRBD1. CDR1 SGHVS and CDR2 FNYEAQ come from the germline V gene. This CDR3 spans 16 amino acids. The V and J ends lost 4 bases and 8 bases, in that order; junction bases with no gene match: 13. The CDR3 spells CASSSTGAPKNDEQFF. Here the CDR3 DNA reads TGTGCCAGCAGCTCGACAGGGGCCCCTAAAAACGATGAGCAGTTCTTC.

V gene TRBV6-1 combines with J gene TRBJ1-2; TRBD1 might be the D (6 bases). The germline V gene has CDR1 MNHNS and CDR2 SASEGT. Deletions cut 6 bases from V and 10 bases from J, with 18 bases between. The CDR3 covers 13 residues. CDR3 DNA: TGTGCCAGCAGCTGGCGGACAGCCCTTGACTACACCTTC. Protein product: CASSWRTALDYTF.

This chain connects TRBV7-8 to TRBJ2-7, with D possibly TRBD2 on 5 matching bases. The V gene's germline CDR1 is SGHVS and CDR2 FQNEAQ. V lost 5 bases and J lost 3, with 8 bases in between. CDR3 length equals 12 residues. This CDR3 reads CASSPADYEQYF. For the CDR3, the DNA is TGTGCCAGCAGCCCAGCGGACTACGAGCAGTACTTC.

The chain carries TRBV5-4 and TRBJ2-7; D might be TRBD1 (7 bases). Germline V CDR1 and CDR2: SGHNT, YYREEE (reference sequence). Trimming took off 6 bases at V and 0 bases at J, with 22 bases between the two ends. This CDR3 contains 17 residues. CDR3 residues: CASTPAKGGTASYEQYF. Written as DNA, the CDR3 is TGTGCCAGCACTCCCGCAAAAGGGGGGACAGCCTCCTACGAGCAGTACTTC.

Written as DNA, the CDR3 is TGCGCCAGCAGCTTGAGGGACAGGGGGCCGAACACTGAAGCTTTCTTT. Translated, it gives CASSLRDRGPNTEAFF. This chain links TRBV5-1 with TRBJ1-1, with 12 bases aligning to TRBD1. With V trimmed by 1 base and J by 1 base, 2 bases remained unmatched. From germline, CDR1 is SGHRS and CDR2 YFSETQ. The CDR3 runs 16 residues.

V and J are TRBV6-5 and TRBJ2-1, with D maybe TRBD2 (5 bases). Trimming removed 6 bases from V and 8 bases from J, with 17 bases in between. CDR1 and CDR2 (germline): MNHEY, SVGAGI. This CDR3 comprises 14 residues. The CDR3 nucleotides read TGTGCCAGCAGCCTCGGACTTGCGAGTGATGAGCAGTTCTTC. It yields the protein CASSLGLASDEQFF.

CDR3 DNA: TGTGCCAGCAGCTCCCCCGGACAGGGTGCATCCGAGCAGTACTTC. Protein product: CASSSPGQGASEQYF. V gene TRBV5-4 combines with J gene TRBJ2-7; 8 bases align to TRBD1. CDR3 length: 15 residues. With V trimmed by 3 bases and J by 6 bases, 11 bases remained unmatched. Looked up from germline, CDR1 is SGHNT and CDR2 is YYREEE (reference sequence).

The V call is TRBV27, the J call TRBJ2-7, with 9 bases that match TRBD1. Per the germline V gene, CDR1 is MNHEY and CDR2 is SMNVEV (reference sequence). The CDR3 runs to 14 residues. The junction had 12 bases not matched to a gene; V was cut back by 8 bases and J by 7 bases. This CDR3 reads CASRRRTGVYEQYF. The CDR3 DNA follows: TGTGCCAGCCGAAGGCGGACAGGGGTCTATGAGCAGTACTTC.

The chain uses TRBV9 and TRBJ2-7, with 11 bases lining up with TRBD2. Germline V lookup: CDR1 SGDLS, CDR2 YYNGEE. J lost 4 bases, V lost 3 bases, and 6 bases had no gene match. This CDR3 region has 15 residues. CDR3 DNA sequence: TGTGCCAGCAGCGCCTCGTCTAGCGGGAGGTACGAGCAGTACTTC. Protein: CASSASSSGRYEQYF.

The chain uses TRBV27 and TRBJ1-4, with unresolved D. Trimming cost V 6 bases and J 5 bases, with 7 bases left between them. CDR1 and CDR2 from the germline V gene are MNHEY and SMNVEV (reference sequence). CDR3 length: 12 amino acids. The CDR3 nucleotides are TGTGCCAGCAGGAGTTTAAATGAAAAACTGTTTTTT. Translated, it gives CASRSLNEKLFF.

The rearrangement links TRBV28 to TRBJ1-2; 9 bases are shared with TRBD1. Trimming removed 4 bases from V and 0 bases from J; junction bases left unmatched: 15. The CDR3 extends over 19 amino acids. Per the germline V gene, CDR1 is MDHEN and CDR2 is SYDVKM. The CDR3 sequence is CASSSSPGTGRGANYGYTF. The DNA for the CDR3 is TGTGCCAGCAGTTCCTCCCCCGGGACAGGGAGGGGTGCTAACTATGGCTACACCTTC.

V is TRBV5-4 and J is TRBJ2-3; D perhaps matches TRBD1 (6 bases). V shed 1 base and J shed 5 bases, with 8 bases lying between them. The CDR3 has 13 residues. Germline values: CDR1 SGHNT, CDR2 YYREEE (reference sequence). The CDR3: CASSLTGLDTQYF. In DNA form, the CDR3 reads TGTGCCAGCAGCTTGACAGGGTTAGATACGCAGTATTTT. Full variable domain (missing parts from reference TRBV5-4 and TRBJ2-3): ETGVTQSPTHLIKTRGQQVTLRCSSQSGHNTVSWYQQALGQGPQFIFQYYREEENGRGNFPPRFSGLQFPNYSSELNVNALELDDSALYLCASSLTGLDTQYFGPGTRLTVL.

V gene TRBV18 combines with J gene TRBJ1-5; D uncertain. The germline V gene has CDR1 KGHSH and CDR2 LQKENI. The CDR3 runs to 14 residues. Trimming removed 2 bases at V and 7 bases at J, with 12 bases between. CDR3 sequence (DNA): TGTGCCAGCTCACCAACGGACTCGAGACAGCCCCAGCATTTT. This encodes CASSPTDSRQPQHF.

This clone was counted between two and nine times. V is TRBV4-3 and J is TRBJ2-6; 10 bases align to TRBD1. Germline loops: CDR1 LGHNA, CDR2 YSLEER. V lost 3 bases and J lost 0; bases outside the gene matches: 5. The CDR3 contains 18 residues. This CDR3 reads CASSQYGTGVSGANVLTF. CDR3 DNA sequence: TGCGCCAGCAGCCAGTACGGGACAGGGGTCTCTGGGGCCAACGTCCTGACTTTC.

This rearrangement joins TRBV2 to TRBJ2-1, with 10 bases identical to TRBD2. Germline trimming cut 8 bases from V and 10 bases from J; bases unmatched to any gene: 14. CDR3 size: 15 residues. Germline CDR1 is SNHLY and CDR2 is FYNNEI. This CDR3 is CASRPLAGAAGEQFF. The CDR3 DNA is TGTGCCAGCCGTCCCCTAGCGGGGGCTGCTGGGGAGCAGTTCTTC.

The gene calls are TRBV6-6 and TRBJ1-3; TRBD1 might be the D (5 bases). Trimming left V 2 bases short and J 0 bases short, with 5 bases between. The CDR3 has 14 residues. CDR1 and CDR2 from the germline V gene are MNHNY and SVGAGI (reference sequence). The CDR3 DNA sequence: TGTGCCAGCAGTTACAGGGGCTCTGGAAACACCATATATTTT. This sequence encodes CASSYRGSGNTIYF.

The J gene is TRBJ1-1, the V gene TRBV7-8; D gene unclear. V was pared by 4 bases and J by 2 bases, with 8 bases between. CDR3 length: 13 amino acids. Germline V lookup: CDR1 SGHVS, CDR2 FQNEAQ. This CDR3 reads CASSYRVNTEAFF. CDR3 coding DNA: TGTGCCAGCAGCTATCGGGTAAACACTGAAGCTTTCTTT.

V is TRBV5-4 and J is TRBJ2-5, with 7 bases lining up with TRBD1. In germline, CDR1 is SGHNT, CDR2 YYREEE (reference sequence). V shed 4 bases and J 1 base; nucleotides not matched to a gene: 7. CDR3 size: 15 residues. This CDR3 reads CASSPGQKPQETQYF. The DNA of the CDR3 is TGTGCCAGCAGCCCGGGACAGAAGCCCCAAGAGACCCAGTACTTC. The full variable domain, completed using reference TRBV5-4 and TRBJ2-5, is ETGVTQSPTHLIKTRGQQVTLRCSSQSGHNTVSWYQQALGQGPQFIFQYYREEENGRGNFPPRFSGLQFPNYSSELNVNALELDDSALYLCASSPGQKPQETQYFGPGTRLLVL.

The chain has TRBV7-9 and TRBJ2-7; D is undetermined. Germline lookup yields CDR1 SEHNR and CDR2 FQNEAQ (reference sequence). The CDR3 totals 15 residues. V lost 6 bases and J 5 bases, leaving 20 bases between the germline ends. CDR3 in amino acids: CASSATNLRSDEQYF. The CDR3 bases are TGTGCCAGCAGTGCCACCAACCTCAGGTCAGACGAGCAGTACTTC.

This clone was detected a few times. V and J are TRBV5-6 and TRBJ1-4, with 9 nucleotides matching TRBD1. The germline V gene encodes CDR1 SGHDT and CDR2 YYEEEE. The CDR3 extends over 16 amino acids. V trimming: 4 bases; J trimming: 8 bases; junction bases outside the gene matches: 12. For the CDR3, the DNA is TGTGCCAGCAGCCGAAGGACAGGGGAAGCCCGGGAAAAACTGTTTTTT. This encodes CASSRRTGEAREKLFF.

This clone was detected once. The CDR3 DNA follows: TGTGCCAGCCGGCCGCAGGGGAATGAAAAACTGTTTTTT. Residues: CASRPQGNEKLFF. The genes are TRBV19 and TRBJ1-4; maybe TRBD1 (6 bases). V was pared by 9 bases and J by 5 bases, with 13 bases between. This CDR3 is built from 13 residues. Germline V gene lookup returns CDR1 LNHDA and CDR2 SQIVND (reference sequence).

CDR3 DNA sequence: TGTGCCAGCAGTCTTGATCGGACAGTTAACACTGAAGCTTTCTTT. Protein sequence: CASSLDRTVNTEAFF. This chain links TRBV5-5 with TRBJ1-1; possible D gene TRBD1, 6 bases. The germline V and J ends were trimmed by 5 bases and 2 bases, with 16 bases remaining between them. The germline V gene has CDR1 SGHKS and CDR2 YYEKEE (reference sequence). This CDR3 is 15 amino acids long.

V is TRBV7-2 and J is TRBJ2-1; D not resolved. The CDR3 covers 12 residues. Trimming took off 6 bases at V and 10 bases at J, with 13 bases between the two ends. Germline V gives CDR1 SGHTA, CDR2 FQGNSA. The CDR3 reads CASSRVPIEQFF. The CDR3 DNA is TGTGCCAGCAGTCGAGTCCCAATAGAGCAGTTCTTC.

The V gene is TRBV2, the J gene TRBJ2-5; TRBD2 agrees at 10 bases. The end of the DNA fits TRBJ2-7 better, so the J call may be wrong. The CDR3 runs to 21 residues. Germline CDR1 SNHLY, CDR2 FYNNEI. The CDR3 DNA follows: TGTGCCAGCAGTGTTGTTCCCTTGGGGTTTTCTAGCGGGAGAGGGACCTACGAGCAGTACTTC. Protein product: CASSVVPLGFSSGRGTYEQYF.

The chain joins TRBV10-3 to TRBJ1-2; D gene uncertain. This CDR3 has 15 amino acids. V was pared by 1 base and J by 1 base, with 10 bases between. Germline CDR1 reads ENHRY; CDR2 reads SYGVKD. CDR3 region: CAISELPAVNYGYTF. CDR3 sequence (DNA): TGTGCCATCAGTGAGTTACCGGCGGTTAACTATGGCTACACCTTC.

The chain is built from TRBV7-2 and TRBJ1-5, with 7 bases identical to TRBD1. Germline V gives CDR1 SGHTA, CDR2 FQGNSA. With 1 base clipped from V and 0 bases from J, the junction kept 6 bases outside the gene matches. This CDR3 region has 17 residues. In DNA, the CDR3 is TGTGCCAGCAGCTTAGGTCGACAGGGCGCTAGCAATCAGCCCCAGCATTTT. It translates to CASSLGRQGASNQPQHF.